Listed here are 2 T cell receptor beta chains from one sample, sequenced in a study of cytomegalovirus exposure and HLA in healthy donors. The primer mix had 60 Vbeta and 13 Jbeta primers. Profiling relied on immunoSEQ multiplex PCR, and the TCRdb table lists in-frame clones only, not all of them. The table records approximately 190,000 clones, over 70% of them present only once. The material sequenced was PBMCs. The source of these receptors is a man aged 50 or older in good health and CMV-seronegative.

The rearrangement links TRBV2 to TRBJ2-2; perhaps TRBD1 as D (6 bases). Trimming took off 5 bases at V and 5 bases at J, with 15 bases between the two ends. The CDR3 runs to 15 residues. CDR1 is SNHLY and CDR2 is FYNNEI in the germline V gene. Here the CDR3 reads CASSPRTARTGELFF. CDR3 DNA sequence: TGTGCCAGCAGTCCTCGGACAGCACGAACCGGGGAGCTGTTTTTT. The full variable domain, with the rest looked up from reference TRBV2 and TRBJ2-2, is EPEVTQTPSHQVTQMGQEVILRCVPISNHLYFYWYRQILGQKVEFLVSFYNNEISEKSEIFDDQFSVERPDGSNFTLKIRSTKLEDSAMYFCASSPRTARTGELFFGEGSRLTVL.

This chain links TRBV11-2 with TRBJ2-5; TRBD1 matches 8 bases. The CDR3 is 15 amino acids. J was trimmed by 4 bases and V by 1 base; bases with no gene match: 5. The V gene's germline CDR1 is SGHAT and CDR2 FQNNGV. The CDR3 here is CASSLGAGGRETQYF. CDR3 in DNA: TGTGCCAGCAGCTTAGGGGCAGGGGGCAGAGAGACCCAGTACTTC.